A single sample is the source of the 5 T cell receptor beta chains below, sequenced in a study of CD8+ T cells in alopecia areata. Treatment described: oral pan-JAK inhibitor, 5-10 mg twice daily. Isolated RNA was reverse transcribed into cDNA used as the sequencing template. Repertoires were generated with immunoSEQ multiplex PCR, while TCRdb's copy carries only in-frame clones and drops some. The repertoire has 150,000 to 200,000 clones, roughly half of them found once; the top ten carry 10%. The starting material was CD8+ T cells sorted from blood, obtained at week 52, from a patient treated with tofacitinib. The receptor set was obtained from a human donor with alopecia areata.

This chain links TRBV30 with TRBJ2-7; no reliable D call. Germline CDR1 GTSNPN, CDR2 SVGIG (reference sequence). V lost 0 bases, J lost 2 bases, and 8 bases lay in between. This CDR3 has 13 amino acids. The CDR3, as DNA: TGTGCCTGGAGTGTAGTCAGCCCCTACGAGCAGTACTTC. This sequence encodes CAWSVVSPYEQYF. The full variable domain, completed using reference TRBV30 and TRBJ2-7, is SQTIHQWPATLVQPVGSPLSLECTVEGTSNPNLYWYRQAAGRGLQLLFYSVGIGQISSEVPQNLSASRPQDRQFILSSKKLLLSDSGFYLCAWSVVSPYEQYFGPGTRLTVT.

The gene calls are TRBV9 and TRBJ2-7; 9 bases map to TRBD1. This CDR3 spans 15 amino acids. Germline CDR1 is SGDLS and CDR2 is YYNGEE. V was clipped by 4 bases and J by 3 bases; unmatched bases: 8. The CDR3, as DNA: TGTGCCAGCAGCACGGGGACAGGGACCCTCTACGAGCAGTACTTC. This translates into CASSTGTGTLYEQYF.

This clone was detected a few times. The chain is built from TRBV5-1 and TRBJ1-1; possibly TRBD1 for D (5 bases). V shed 2 bases and J shed 0 bases, with 17 bases lying between them. Germline CDR1 and CDR2: SGHRS and YFSETQ. This CDR3 comprises 17 residues. The CDR3 DNA is TGCGCCAGCAGCTTCGGGGCGAAGGGTAATATGAACACTGAAGCTTTCTTT. It is translated as CASSFGAKGNMNTEAFF.

The table lists this clone with a count of one. This chain connects TRBV2 to TRBJ1-5; D might be TRBD1 (6 bases). Germline assignment: CDR1 SNHLY and CDR2 FYNNEI. Trimming stripped 5 bases from V and 1 base from J, with 12 bases between. The CDR3 runs 15 residues. CDR3 region: CASSLGGGSNQPQHF. The CDR3 nucleotides are TGTGCCAGCAGTCTAGGGGGGGGAAGCAATCAGCCCCAGCATTTT.

J is TRBJ2-5 and V is TRBV15; weak D call: TRBD2 (5 bases). Trimming shortened V by 3 bases and J by 2 bases, and 7 bases separated the two germline ends. The CDR3 is 13 amino acids. The germline CDR1 and CDR2 sequences are LNHNV and YYDKDF (reference sequence). The CDR3 nucleotides are TGTGCCACCAGCAGCTTAGCGCAAGAGACCCAGTACTTC. This sequence encodes CATSSLAQETQYF.